This TCR beta chain came from a study of vaccination and CD4 T cells after COVID-19. Study-wide results and caveats: Convalescent patients displayed spike mono-reactivity in 304 of 307 vaccine-specific clones. The study sampled relatively few convalescent patients and omitted early post-infection timepoints.

A note on this clonotype: Its antigen is not known.

The time point was: late sampling 161 to 241 days after vaccination in three convalescent patients. Each CDR3 protein gets one entry after TCRdb re-called the PCR reads with MiXCR. This sample has some 26,000 distinct CDR3 sequences; 50% to 65% occur once, and the top ten carry more than 5.5%. The sequence was obtained from a human donor who had recovered from COVID-19. Sequenced material: CD4+ T cells from blood, taken about 7 months after SARS-CoV-2 vaccination.

CDR3 DNA sequence: TGCAGTGCCCAGAACCCCTTTGGCGGGATAATGGACAATGAGCAGTTCTTC. Amino acid sequence: CSAQNPFGGIMDNEQFF. The chain has TRBV20-1 and TRBJ2-1; a possible D gene is TRBD2 (6 bases). This CDR3 region has 17 residues. Germline-derived CDR1 and CDR2 are DFQATT and SNEGSKA (reference sequence). The ends were cut back, 6 bases at V and 5 bases at J, with 26 bases in the middle.